This entry describes one TCR beta chain. The sample originates from a study of blood T cell repertoires in COVID-19. TCRdb's copy holds only in-frame clones and misses some; the assay was immunoSEQ multiplex PCR. The data show around 70,000 clones, roughly 87% seen once. The sample taken for sequencing was peripheral blood. The sequence was collected from a woman aged 18-30 years with acute or convalescent COVID-19.

The CDR3 reads CASSEPRLAGLTDTQYF. The CDR3 bases are TGTGCCAGCAGCGAGCCCCGACTAGCGGGTTTGACAGATACGCAGTATTTT. The genes are TRBV7-8 and TRBJ2-3, with 10 positions matching TRBD2. This CDR3 region has 17 residues. Germline trimming cut 5 bases from V and 3 bases from J; bases unmatched to any gene: 11. Per the germline V gene, CDR1 is SGHVS and CDR2 is FQNEAQ.